This T cell receptor beta chain was sequenced in a study of early T cells in non-severe SARS-CoV-2 infection. One entry per CDR3 protein, called by TCRdb with MiXCR from the 5' RACE reads. Of some 55,000 distinct CDR3 sequences listed, about 12% were seen once; the top ten hold around 2.5%. Deletions cut 4 bases from V and 2 bases from J, with 12 bases between. Germline V gene data show CDR1 as SQVTM and CDR2 as ANQGSEA. CDR3 size: 13 residues. V gene TRBV29-1 combines with J gene TRBJ2-7; D unresolved. This sample comprised whole blood, obtained at baseline. The source is an adult who was a healthcare worker with PCR-confirmed SARS-CoV-2 infection or an uninfected control (not recorded which). CDR3 in amino acids: CSVVSRSPYEQYF. The CDR3 coding sequence is TGCAGCGTTGTCTCCCGATCCCCCTACGAGCAGTACTTC.